What follows are 12 T cell receptor beta chains derived from one specimen sequenced in a study of blood T cell repertoires in COVID-19. Profiled with immunoSEQ multiplex PCR; TCRdb holds only in-frame clones, not every one. The sample consists of about 120,000 clones, about 79% of them appearing once. The source material was peripheral blood. The receptors were sampled from a man between 65 and 79 years old with acute or convalescent COVID-19.

This rearrangement joins TRBV19 to TRBJ1-3; 8 positions match TRBD1. Germline loops: CDR1 LNHDA, CDR2 SQIVND (reference sequence). The CDR3 runs to 15 residues. Losses at the gene ends were 9 bases for V and 4 bases for J; bases not matched to a gene: 11. CDR3 sequence reads: CASKQGTGFGNTIYF. The CDR3 nucleotides read TGTGCCAGCAAACAAGGGACAGGATTCGGAAACACCATATATTTT.

This rearrangement joins TRBV11-1 to TRBJ2-1, with 9 bases fitting TRBD1. This CDR3 contains 14 residues. Germline CDR1 SGHAT, CDR2 FQDESV (reference sequence). V shed 8 bases and J 9 bases; nucleotides not matched to a gene: 11. CDR3 in amino acids: CASVRDRVYGEQFF. As DNA, the CDR3 is TGTGCCAGCGTACGGGACAGGGTATATGGTGAGCAGTTCTTC.

A single count supports this clone. This chain uses TRBV6-1 with TRBJ2-7; no clear D gene. Germline lookup yields CDR1 MNHNS and CDR2 SASEGT. CDR3 length equals 12 residues. V lost 3 bases, J lost 9 bases, and 12 bases lay in between. The CDR3 DNA follows: TGTGCCAGCAGTGAGGAGCCATTTGGGCAGTACTTC. Its translation is CASSEEPFGQYF.

The chain recombines TRBV3-1 (or the pseudogene TRBV3-2) with TRBJ2-5; no firm D call. This CDR3 is built from 12 residues. Germline V gene sequence: CDR1 LGHDT, CDR2 YNNKEL (reference sequence). With 4 bases removed from V and 3 bases from J, the gap between germline ends came to 6 bases. The CDR3 DNA is TGTGCCAGCAGCCCCTACGAAGAGACCCAGTACTTC. It translates to CASSPYEETQYF.

A few counts support this clone. The chain links TRBV7-2 to TRBJ1-5; TRBD1 aligns across 9 bases. Per germline, CDR1 SGHTA and CDR2 FQGNSA. The CDR3 sequence is 18 residues long. Germline trimming cut 0 bases from V and 4 bases from J; bases unmatched to any gene: 10. CDR3 protein: CASSLAGTGGGSNQPQHF. The CDR3 region has the DNA TGTGCCAGCAGCTTAGCAGGTACAGGGGGCGGGTCGAATCAGCCCCAGCATTTT.

This clone appeared a few times. For the CDR3, the DNA is TGTGCCGGGTGGGAGGGGAGGAACGGCTACACCTTC. This encodes CAGWEGRNGYTF. This chain links TRBV7-9 with TRBJ1-2; TRBD1 is a possible D gene (5 bases). Germline loops: CDR1 SEHNR, CDR2 FQNEAQ (reference sequence). V was trimmed by 11 bases and J by 8 bases, leaving 18 bases between them. The CDR3 has 12 residues.

The chain carries TRBV4-3 and TRBJ1-1; D may be TRBD1 (6 bases). Trimming cost V 4 bases and J 1 base, with 10 bases left between them. This CDR3 has 14 amino acids. Looked up from germline, CDR1 is LGHNA and CDR2 is YSLEER. As DNA, the CDR3 is TGCGCCAGCAGCCTCATGACAGGGAACACTGAAGCTTTCTTT. This translates into CASSLMTGNTEAFF.

The chain recombines TRBV19 with TRBJ1-1; a weak D match, TRBD1 (6 bases). Between the trimmed V and J ends, which lost 9 bases and 4 bases, there was a span of 18 bases. CDR1 and CDR2 from the germline V gene are LNHDA and SQIVND (reference sequence). The CDR3 covers 14 residues. The CDR3 bases are TGTGCCAGCACCCCTGAGGGGGTCCGCACTGAAGCTTTCTTT. Protein: CASTPEGVRTEAFF.

The rearrangement joins TRBV15 to TRBJ1-1, with D unclear. The CDR3 is 13 residues long. Germline V gene sequence: CDR1 LNHNV, CDR2 YYDKDF (reference sequence). Trimming pared 0 bases from V and 3 bases from J, leaving 5 bases between. CDR3 nucleotide sequence: TGTGCCACCAGCAGAGACACTTACACTGAAGCTTTCTTT. As protein: CATSRDTYTEAFF. Drawing the rest from reference TRBV15 and TRBJ1-1, the complete variable domain is DAMVIQNPRYQVTQFGKPVTLSCSQTLNHNVMYWYQQKSSQAPKLLFHYYDKDFNNEADTPDNFQSRRPNTSFCFLDIRSPGLGDTAMYLCATSRDTYTEAFFGQGTRLTVV.

The gene calls are TRBV4-3 and TRBJ1-1; TRBD1 matches at 7 bases. Trimming removed 3 bases from V and 0 bases from J; junction bases left unmatched: 7. The germline gives CDR1 LGHNA, CDR2 YSLEER. The CDR3 spans 16 residues. The CDR3 nucleotides are TGCGCCAGCAGCCAGCGGCCGACAGGGCTGAACACTGAAGCTTTCTTT. Protein sequence: CASSQRPTGLNTEAFF.

The V gene is TRBV2, the J gene TRBJ2-7; weak D call: TRBD1 (7 bases). CDR3 length equals 13 residues. V was pared by 3 bases and J by 5 bases, with 11 bases between. The germline V gene encodes CDR1 SNHLY and CDR2 FYNNEI. The CDR3 DNA is TGTGCCAGCAGTGAGGAGGGGGCCAACGAGCAGTACTTC. Translation: CASSEEGANEQYF.

The V call is TRBV2, the J call TRBJ1-1, with a tentative D call TRBD1 (5 bases). The germline gives CDR1 SNHLY, CDR2 FYNNEI. Trimming removed 6 bases at V and 0 bases at J, with 14 bases between. This CDR3 spans 15 amino acids. CDR3 protein: CASSERQTMNTEAFF. As DNA, the CDR3 is TGTGCCAGCAGCGAACGACAGACGATGAACACTGAAGCTTTCTTT.